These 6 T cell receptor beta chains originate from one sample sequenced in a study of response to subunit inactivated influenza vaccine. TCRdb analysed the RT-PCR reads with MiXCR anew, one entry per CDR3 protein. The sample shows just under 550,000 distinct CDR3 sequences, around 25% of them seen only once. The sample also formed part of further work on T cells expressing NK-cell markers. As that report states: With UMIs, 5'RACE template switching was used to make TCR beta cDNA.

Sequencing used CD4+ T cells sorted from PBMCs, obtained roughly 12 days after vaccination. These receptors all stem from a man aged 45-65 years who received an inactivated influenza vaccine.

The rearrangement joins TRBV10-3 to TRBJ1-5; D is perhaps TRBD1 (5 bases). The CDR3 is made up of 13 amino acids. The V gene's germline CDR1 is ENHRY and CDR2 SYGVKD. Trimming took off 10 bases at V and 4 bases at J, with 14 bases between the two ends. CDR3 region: CATVGQENQPQHF. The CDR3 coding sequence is TGTGCCACCGTGGGGCAGGAGAATCAGCCCCAGCATTTT.

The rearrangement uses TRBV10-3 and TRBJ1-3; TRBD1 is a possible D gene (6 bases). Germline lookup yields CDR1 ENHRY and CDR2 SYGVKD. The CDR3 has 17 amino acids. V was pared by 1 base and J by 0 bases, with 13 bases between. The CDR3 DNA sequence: TGTGCCATCAGTGAGTTGCTGCGAGGGGGCTCTGGAAACACCATATATTTT. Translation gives CAISELLRGGSGNTIYF.

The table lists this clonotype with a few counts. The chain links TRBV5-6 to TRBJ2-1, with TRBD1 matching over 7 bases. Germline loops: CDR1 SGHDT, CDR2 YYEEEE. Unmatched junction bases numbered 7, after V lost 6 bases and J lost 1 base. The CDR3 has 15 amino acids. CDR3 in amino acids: CASTPGQESYNEQFF. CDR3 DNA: TGTGCCAGCACCCCCGGACAGGAATCCTACAATGAGCAGTTCTTC.

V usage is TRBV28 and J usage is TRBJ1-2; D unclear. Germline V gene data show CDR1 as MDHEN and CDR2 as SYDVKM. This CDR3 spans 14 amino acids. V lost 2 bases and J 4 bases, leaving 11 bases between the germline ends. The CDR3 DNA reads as TGTGCCAGCAGTTTAGATCCAGGCATCTATGGCTACACCTTC. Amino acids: CASSLDPGIYGYTF.

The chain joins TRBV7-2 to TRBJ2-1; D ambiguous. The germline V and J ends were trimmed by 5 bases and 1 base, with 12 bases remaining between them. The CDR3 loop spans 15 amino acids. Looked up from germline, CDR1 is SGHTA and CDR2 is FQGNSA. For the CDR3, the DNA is TGTGCCAGCAGCAAAGGCCCTGGTTCCTACAATGAGCAGTTCTTC. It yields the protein CASSKGPGSYNEQFF.

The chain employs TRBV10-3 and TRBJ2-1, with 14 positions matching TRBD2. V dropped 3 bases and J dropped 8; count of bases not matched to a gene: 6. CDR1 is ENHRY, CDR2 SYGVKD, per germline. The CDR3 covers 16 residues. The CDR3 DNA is TGTGCCATCAGTGACTCCGGACTAGCGGGAGGCGATGAGCAGTTCTTC. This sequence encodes CAISDSGLAGGDEQFF.